The next 2 T cell receptor beta chains were all read from a single sample in a study of regulatory T cells in long-lasting Graves disease. As for time point: persistent/refractory GD, antithyroid drugs over 5 years with positive TRAb. The TCR library used RNA extracted from PBMCs. Building the TCR beta libraries relied on iRepertoire HTBI primers, and CDR3 regions underwent Arm-PCR. TCRdb re-called the multiplex PCR reads with MiXCR, one entry per CDR3 protein. The table lists roughly 430,000 distinct CDR3 sequences, roughly 23% of them singletons. This specimen was peripheral blood mononuclear cells (PBMCs), taken when the disease was refractory, from a patient treated with antithyroid drugs. The receptors were sampled from a female donor with Graves disease.

In this sample, this clonotype turned up a few times. The chain links TRBV11-2 to TRBJ2-1, with D unclear. Trimming took off 5 bases at V and 3 bases at J, with 11 bases between the two ends. The germline V gene encodes CDR1 SGHAT and CDR2 FQNNGV. The CDR3 has 14 amino acids. CDR3: CASSVSWDYNEQFF. The CDR3 DNA sequence: TGTGCCAGCAGCGTTTCCTGGGACTACAATGAGCAGTTCTTC.

Here the CDR3 reads CASSGGAGEQTQYF. CDR3 DNA: TGTGCCAGCAGTGGGGGAGCGGGAGAACAGACCCAGTACTTC. The gene calls are TRBV2 and TRBJ2-5; 8 bases are shared with TRBD2. The CDR3 runs 14 residues. V shed 4 bases, J shed 6 bases, and the junction held 7 bases outside the gene matches. Germline V gives CDR1 SNHLY, CDR2 FYNNEI. Supplemented by reference TRBV2 and TRBJ2-5, the full variable domain reads EPEVTQTPSHQVTQMGQEVILRCVPISNHLYFYWYRQILGQKVEFLVSFYNNEISEKSEIFDDQFSVERPDGSNFTLKIRSTKLEDSAMYFCASSGGAGEQTQYFGPGTRLLVL.